A selection of T cell receptor beta chains follows, all from one sample in a study of blood T cell repertoires in COVID-19. The protocol was immunoSEQ multiplex PCR, while the TCRdb copy is restricted to in-frame clones and leaves out a portion. This table has about 13,000 clones, roughly 83% appearing once. Material: peripheral blood. The receptors here all came from a man aged 40-50 years with active or convalescent COVID-19. The CDR3 runs from the conserved cysteine through the conserved F or W. Fields, in order: D gene, V gene, J gene, clone size, CDR3 protein, CDR3 DNA. A D gene is named only where the DNA matches it firmly. The size field is filled for only some rows; it gives once, few, many or a size class.

D gene: TRBD1; V gene: TRBV27; J gene: TRBJ1-1; clone size: .; CDR3 protein: CASRGEYRGKAFF; CDR3 DNA: TGTGCCAGCAGAGGAGAATACAGGGGGAAAGCTTTCTTT
D gene: .; V gene: TRBV6-2/TRBV6-3; J gene: TRBJ2-1; clone size: once; CDR3 protein: CASSELNSRLQFF; CDR3 DNA: TGTGCCAGCAGCGAACTCAATAGCCGTCTGCAGTTCTTC
D gene: .; V gene: TRBV12-5; J gene: TRBJ2-3; clone size: once; CDR3 protein: CASGPGSHTQYF; CDR3 DNA: TGTGCTAGTGGTCCAGGCTCACACACGCAGTATTTT
D gene: TRBD1; V gene: TRBV6-5; J gene: TRBJ1-2; clone size: .; CDR3 protein: CASGAGGHGYTF; CDR3 DNA: TGTGCCAGCGGCGCAGGGGGTCATGGCTACACCTTC
D gene: .; V gene: TRBV24-1; J gene: TRBJ2-5; clone size: .; CDR3 protein: CATSDLSGDQETQYF; CDR3 DNA: TGTGCCACCAGTGATTTGTCGGGTGACCAAGAGACCCAGTACTTC
D gene: .; V gene: TRBV11-2; J gene: TRBJ2-7; clone size: .; CDR3 protein: CASSPPGTYEQYF; CDR3 DNA: TGTGCCAGCAGCCCCCCCGGGACTTACGAGCAGTACTTC
D gene: .; V gene: TRBV29-1; J gene: TRBJ2-5; clone size: .; CDR3 protein: CSVAGKVRGETQYF; CDR3 DNA: TGCAGCGTAGCCGGCAAGGTCCGAGGAGAGACCCAGTACTTC
D gene: .; V gene: TRBV2; J gene: TRBJ1-1; clone size: once; CDR3 protein: CASSRQDLKNTEAFF; CDR3 DNA: TGTGCCAGCAGCCGACAGGATCTGAAGAACACTGAAGCTTTCTTT
D gene: TRBD1; V gene: TRBV5-4; J gene: TRBJ1-2; clone size: .; CDR3 protein: CASSPGTGDYGYTF; CDR3 DNA: TGTGCCAGCAGTCCGGGGACAGGTGACTATGGCTACACCTTC
D gene: TRBD1; V gene: TRBV9; J gene: TRBJ2-4; clone size: .; CDR3 protein: CASSLGTGSKNIQYF; CDR3 DNA: TGTGCCAGCAGCCTCGGGACAGGGTCCAAAAACATTCAGTACTTC
D gene: TRBD2; V gene: TRBV9; J gene: TRBJ2-2; clone size: .; CDR3 protein: CASSVWSSGGTGELFF; CDR3 DNA: TGTGCCAGCAGCGTGTGGTCTAGCGGGGGCACCGGGGAGCTGTTTTTT
D gene: TRBD1; V gene: TRBV3-1/TRBV3-2; J gene: TRBJ1-2; clone size: .; CDR3 protein: CASSQDNWDRNGYTF; CDR3 DNA: TGTGCCAGCAGCCAAGATAATTGGGACAGAAATGGCTACACCTTC
D gene: .; V gene: TRBV2; J gene: TRBJ2-4; clone size: .; CDR3 protein: CASSEGGVAKNIQYF; CDR3 DNA: TGTGCCAGCAGTGAAGGGGGGGTAGCCAAAAACATTCAGTACTTC
D gene: .; V gene: TRBV7-9; J gene: TRBJ2-5; clone size: .; CDR3 protein: CASSGPVETQYF; CDR3 DNA: TGTGCCAGCAGCGGCCCCGTGGAGACCCAGTACTTC
D gene: .; V gene: TRBV7-2; J gene: TRBJ2-7; clone size: .; CDR3 protein: CASSLEGGALSYEQYF; CDR3 DNA: TGTGCCAGCAGCTTAGAGGGCGGGGCCCTCTCCTACGAGCAGTACTTC
D gene: .; V gene: TRBV7-2; J gene: TRBJ2-3; clone size: .; CDR3 protein: CASSLNRLPDTQYF; CDR3 DNA: TGTGCCAGCAGCTTAAACAGGTTACCAGATACGCAGTATTTT
D gene: TRBD1; V gene: TRBV6-5; J gene: TRBJ2-1; clone size: few; CDR3 protein: CASKPGQGYNEQFF; CDR3 DNA: TGTGCCAGCAAGCCGGGACAGGGCTACAATGAGCAGTTCTTC
D gene: .; V gene: TRBV5-1; J gene: TRBJ1-1; clone size: .; CDR3 protein: CASSLGSGAGTEAFF; CDR3 DNA: TGCGCCAGCAGCTTGGGGTCAGGGGCCGGGACTGAAGCTTTCTTT
D gene: TRBD2; V gene: TRBV3-1/TRBV3-2; J gene: TRBJ2-3; clone size: .; CDR3 protein: CASSQANIAGKDTQYF; CDR3 DNA: TGTGCCAGCAGCCAAGCTAACATAGCGGGAAAGGATACGCAGTATTTT
D gene: .; V gene: TRBV6-2/TRBV6-3; J gene: TRBJ1-5; clone size: .; CDR3 protein: CASSPYVRQPQHF; CDR3 DNA: TGTGCCAGCAGTCCATACGTGAGACAGCCCCAGCATTTT
D gene: TRBD2; V gene: TRBV2; J gene: TRBJ2-7; clone size: .; CDR3 protein: CASSPLSGGPYEQYF; CDR3 DNA: TGTGCCAGCAGTCCATTGAGCGGGGGCCCCTACGAGCAGTACTTC
D gene: .; V gene: TRBV6-2/TRBV6-3; J gene: TRBJ1-5; clone size: .; CDR3 protein: CASSRRGADSNQPQHF; CDR3 DNA: TGTGCCAGCAGTAGGCGGGGGGCGGACAGCAATCAGCCCCAGCATTTT
D gene: .; V gene: TRBV7-2; J gene: TRBJ2-1; clone size: .; CDR3 protein: CASSSLGRSVNEQFF; CDR3 DNA: TGTGCCAGCAGCTCCCTGGGGAGGTCGGTTAATGAGCAGTTCTTC
D gene: TRBD1; V gene: TRBV4-2; J gene: TRBJ1-2; clone size: .; CDR3 protein: CASSQTGVYGYTF; CDR3 DNA: TGTGCCAGCAGCCAAACAGGGGTGTATGGCTACACCTTC
D gene: TRBD1; V gene: TRBV18; J gene: TRBJ2-2; clone size: few; CDR3 protein: CASSPQGASNTGELFF; CDR3 DNA: TGTGCCAGCTCACCACAGGGGGCGTCAAACACCGGGGAGCTGTTTTTT
D gene: TRBD2; V gene: TRBV28; J gene: TRBJ2-3; clone size: .; CDR3 protein: CASSRAGAHTDTQYF; CDR3 DNA: TGTGCCAGCAGCCGAGCGGGGGCACACACAGATACGCAGTATTTT
D gene: TRBD2; V gene: TRBV5-1; J gene: TRBJ2-2; clone size: .; CDR3 protein: CASSLGALAGGLVTGELFF; CDR3 DNA: TGCGCCAGCAGCTTGGGGGCCCTAGCGGGAGGGCTCGTCACCGGGGAGCTGTTTTTT
D gene: .; V gene: TRBV29-1; J gene: TRBJ1-2; clone size: .; CDR3 protein: CSVVISSTYGYTF; CDR3 DNA: TGCAGCGTTGTTATCAGTTCAACCTATGGCTACACCTTC
D gene: .; V gene: TRBV28; J gene: TRBJ1-6; clone size: .; CDR3 protein: CASSSISQASPWGSPLHF; CDR3 DNA: TGTGCCAGCAGTTCTATTTCACAGGCCAGTCCCTGGGGATCACCCCTCCACTTT
D gene: .; V gene: TRBV7-8; J gene: TRBJ2-2; clone size: .; CDR3 protein: CASSDWTAGELFF; CDR3 DNA: TGTGCCAGCAGCGACTGGACTGCCGGGGAGCTGTTTTTT
D gene: .; V gene: TRBV7-8; J gene: TRBJ2-7; clone size: few; CDR3 protein: CASSLFQGPSYEQYF; CDR3 DNA: TGTGCCAGCAGCTTATTCCAGGGGCCCTCCTACGAGCAGTACTTC
D gene: .; V gene: TRBV24-1; J gene: TRBJ2-6; clone size: few; CDR3 protein: CATSGSSGANVLTF; CDR3 DNA: TGTGCCACCAGTGGCAGCTCTGGGGCCAACGTCCTGACTTTC
D gene: TRBD1; V gene: TRBV6-4; J gene: TRBJ2-2; clone size: .; CDR3 protein: CASSENAVRDSTGELFF; CDR3 DNA: TGTGCCAGCAGTGAAAACGCAGTACGGGACAGCACCGGGGAGCTGTTTTTT
D gene: TRBD2; V gene: TRBV7-3; J gene: TRBJ2-7; clone size: .; CDR3 protein: CASSPENGGTYEQYF; CDR3 DNA: TGTGCCAGCAGCCCTGAGAACGGGGGGACGTACGAGCAGTACTTC
D gene: .; V gene: TRBV18; J gene: TRBJ1-5; clone size: few; CDR3 protein: CASSPIRSGNQPQHF; CDR3 DNA: TGTGCCAGCTCACCGATAAGAAGCGGCAATCAGCCCCAGCATTTT
D gene: .; V gene: TRBV12-2; J gene: TRBJ2-7; clone size: .; CDR3 protein: CASLSRQGFSYEQYF; CDR3 DNA: TGTGCAAGTCTCAGTAGGCAGGGCTTCTCCTACGAGCAGTACTTC
D gene: .; V gene: TRBV6-6; J gene: TRBJ1-2; clone size: .; CDR3 protein: CASRRPEGDIYGYTF; CDR3 DNA: TGTGCCAGCAGGCGTCCGGAAGGGGACATATATGGCTACACCTTC
D gene: .; V gene: TRBV7-2; J gene: TRBJ2-7; clone size: .; CDR3 protein: CASSPGGTASYEQYF; CDR3 DNA: TGTGCCAGCAGCCCTGGAGGGACTGCCTCCTACGAGCAGTACTTC
D gene: TRBD2; V gene: TRBV18; J gene: TRBJ2-2; clone size: once; CDR3 protein: CASSQSFAGGNSGRADTGELFF; CDR3 DNA: TGTGCCAGCTCACAGAGCTTCGCCGGAGGAAATAGCGGGAGGGCCGACACCGGGGAGCTGTTTTTT